The TCR beta chain described here comes from a study of cytomegalovirus exposure and HLA in healthy donors. PCR involved 60 Vbeta and 13 Jbeta primers. Source study methods: There were some 87 million unique TCR beta chains by a later count, and some 11 million of them were shared. The table came from immunoSEQ multiplex PCR; TCRdb's copy has only in-frame clones and leaves some out. V and J calls and clone size are those listed in that table; D and trimming were worked out from the DNA. The repertoire includes about 160,000 clones, around 74% of them detected once, and roughly 1.5% sits in the top ten. The V gene's germline CDR1 is LNHDA and CDR2 SQIVND (reference sequence). The CDR3 extends over 14 amino acids. V was shortened by 5 bases and J by 7 bases, with 17 bases between the two germline ends.

The sequencing sample was made of PBMCs. The sequence derives from a woman in her twenties or thirties in good health and CMV-seronegative. The chain is built from TRBV19 and TRBJ1-2, with TRBD1 as a possible D gene (6 bases). CDR3 nucleotide sequence: TGTGCCAGTAGTTCCGAGACAGGAAGCTCTGGCTACACCTTC. Its protein product is CASSSETGSSGYTF.